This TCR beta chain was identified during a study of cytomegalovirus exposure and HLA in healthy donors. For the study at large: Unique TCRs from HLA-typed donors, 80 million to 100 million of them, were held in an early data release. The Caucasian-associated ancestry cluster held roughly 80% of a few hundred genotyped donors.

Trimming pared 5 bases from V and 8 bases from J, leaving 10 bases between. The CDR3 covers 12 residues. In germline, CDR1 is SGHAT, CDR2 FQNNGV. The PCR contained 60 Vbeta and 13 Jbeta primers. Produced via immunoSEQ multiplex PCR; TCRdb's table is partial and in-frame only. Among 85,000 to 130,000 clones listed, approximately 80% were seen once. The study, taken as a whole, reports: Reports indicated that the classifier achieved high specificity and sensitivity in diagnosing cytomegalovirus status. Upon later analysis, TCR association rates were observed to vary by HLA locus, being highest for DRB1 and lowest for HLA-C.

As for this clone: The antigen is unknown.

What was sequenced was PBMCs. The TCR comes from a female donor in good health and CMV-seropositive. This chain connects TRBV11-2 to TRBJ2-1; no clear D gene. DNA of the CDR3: TGTGCCAGCAGCCCCCGTGTGTATGAGCAGTTCTTC. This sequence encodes CASSPRVYEQFF.